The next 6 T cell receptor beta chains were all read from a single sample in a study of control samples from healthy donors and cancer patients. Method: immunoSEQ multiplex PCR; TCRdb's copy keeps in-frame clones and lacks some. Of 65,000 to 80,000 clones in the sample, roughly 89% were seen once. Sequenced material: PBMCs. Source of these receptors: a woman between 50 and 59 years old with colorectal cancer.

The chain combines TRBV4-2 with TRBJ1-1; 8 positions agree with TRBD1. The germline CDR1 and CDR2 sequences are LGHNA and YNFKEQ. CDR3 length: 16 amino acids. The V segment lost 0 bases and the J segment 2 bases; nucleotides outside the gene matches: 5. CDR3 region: CASSQDRGQTNTEAFF. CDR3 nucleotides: TGTGCCAGCAGCCAAGACAGGGGGCAAACAAACACTGAAGCTTTCTTT.

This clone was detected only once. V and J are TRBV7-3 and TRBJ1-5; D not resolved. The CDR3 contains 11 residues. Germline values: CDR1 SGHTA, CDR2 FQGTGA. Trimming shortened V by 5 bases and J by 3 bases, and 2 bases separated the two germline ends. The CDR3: CASSPNQPQHF. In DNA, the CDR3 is TGTGCCAGCAGCCCCAATCAGCCCCAGCATTTT.

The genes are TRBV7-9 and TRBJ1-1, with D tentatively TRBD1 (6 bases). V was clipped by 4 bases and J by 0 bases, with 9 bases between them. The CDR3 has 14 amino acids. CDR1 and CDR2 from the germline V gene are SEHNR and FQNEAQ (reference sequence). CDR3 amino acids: CASSSGAMNTEAFF. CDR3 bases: TGTGCCAGCAGCTCAGGGGCCATGAACACTGAAGCTTTCTTT.

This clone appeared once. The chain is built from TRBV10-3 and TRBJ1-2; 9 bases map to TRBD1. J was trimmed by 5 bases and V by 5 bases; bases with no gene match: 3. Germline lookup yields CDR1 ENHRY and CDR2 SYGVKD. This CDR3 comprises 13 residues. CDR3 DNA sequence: TGTGCCATCAGTTCCGGGACAGGGTATGGCTACACCTTC. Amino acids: CAISSGTGYGYTF.

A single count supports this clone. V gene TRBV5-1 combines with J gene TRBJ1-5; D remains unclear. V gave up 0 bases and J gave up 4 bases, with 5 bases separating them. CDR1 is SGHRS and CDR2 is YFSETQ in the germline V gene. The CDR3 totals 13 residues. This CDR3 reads CASSLEPNQPQHF. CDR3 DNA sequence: TGCGCCAGCAGCTTGGAGCCGAATCAGCCCCAGCATTTT.

The CDR3 region has the DNA TGCGCCAGCAGTCAAGGCCGAGGATACGGGCAGTACGTC. It yields the protein CASSQGRGYGQYV. The chain combines TRBV23-1 with TRBJ2-7; D is ambiguous. TRBV23-1 is assigned to the ORF class and has an uncertain function. CDR3 size: 13 residues.